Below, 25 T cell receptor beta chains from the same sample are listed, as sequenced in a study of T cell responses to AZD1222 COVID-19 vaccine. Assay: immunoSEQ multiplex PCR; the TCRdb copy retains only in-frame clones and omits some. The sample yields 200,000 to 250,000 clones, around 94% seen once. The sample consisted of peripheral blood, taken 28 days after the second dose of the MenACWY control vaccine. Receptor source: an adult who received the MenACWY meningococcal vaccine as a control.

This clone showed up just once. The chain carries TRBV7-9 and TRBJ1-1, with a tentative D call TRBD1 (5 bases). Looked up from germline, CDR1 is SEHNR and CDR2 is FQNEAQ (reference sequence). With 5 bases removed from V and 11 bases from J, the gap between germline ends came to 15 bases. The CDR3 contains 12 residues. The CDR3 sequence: CASSRDPETAFF. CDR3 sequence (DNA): TGTGCCAGCAGCCGGGACCCCGAGACGGCTTTCTTT.

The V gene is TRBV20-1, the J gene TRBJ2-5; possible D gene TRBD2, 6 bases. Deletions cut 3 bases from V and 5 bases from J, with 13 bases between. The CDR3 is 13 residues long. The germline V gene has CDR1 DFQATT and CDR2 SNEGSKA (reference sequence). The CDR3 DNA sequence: TGCAGTGCTAGTCGGCAGGGAGGCGAGACCCAGTACTTC. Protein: CSASRQGGETQYF.

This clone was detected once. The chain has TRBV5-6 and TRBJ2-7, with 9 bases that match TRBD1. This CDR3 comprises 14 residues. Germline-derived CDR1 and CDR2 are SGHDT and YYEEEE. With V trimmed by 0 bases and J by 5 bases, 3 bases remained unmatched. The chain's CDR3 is CASSLDRGLHEQYF. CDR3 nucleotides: TGTGCCAGCAGCTTGGACAGGGGGCTCCACGAGCAGTACTTC.

The CDR3 reads CASSAGTQYF. In DNA, the CDR3 is TGTGCCAGCAGTGCGGGGACCCAGTACTTC. The chain carries TRBV25-1 and TRBJ2-5; D call uncertain. Germline V CDR1 and CDR2: MGHDK, SYGVNS. V was shortened by 4 bases and J by 7 bases, with 4 bases between the two germline ends. The CDR3 sequence is 10 residues long.

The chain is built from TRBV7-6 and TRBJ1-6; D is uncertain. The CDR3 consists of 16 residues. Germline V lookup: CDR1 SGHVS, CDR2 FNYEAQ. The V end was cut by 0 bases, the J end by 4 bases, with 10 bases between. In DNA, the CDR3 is TGTGCCAGCAGCTTAGCCTCGGTCCGGTATAATTCACCCCTCCACTTT. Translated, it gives CASSLASVRYNSPLHF.

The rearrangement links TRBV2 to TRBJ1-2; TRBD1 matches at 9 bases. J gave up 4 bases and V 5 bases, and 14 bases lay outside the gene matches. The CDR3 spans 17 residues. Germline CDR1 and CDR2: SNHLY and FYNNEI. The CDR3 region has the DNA TGTGCCAGCAGTCAGAAGGATCCGGGACAGGGAATCTATGGCTACACCTTC. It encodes CASSQKDPGQGIYGYTF. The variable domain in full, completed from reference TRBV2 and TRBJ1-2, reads EPEVTQTPSHQVTQMGQEVILRCVPISNHLYFYWYRQILGQKVEFLVSFYNNEISEKSEIFDDQFSVERPDGSNFTLKIRSTKLEDSAMYFCASSQKDPGQGIYGYTFGSGTRLTVV.

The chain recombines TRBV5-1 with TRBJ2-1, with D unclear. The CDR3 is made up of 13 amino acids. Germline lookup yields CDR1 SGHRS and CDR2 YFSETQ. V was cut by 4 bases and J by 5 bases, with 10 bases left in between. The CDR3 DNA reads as TGCGCCAGCAGCCGTGACCAGAACAATGAGCAGTTCTTC. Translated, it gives CASSRDQNNEQFF.

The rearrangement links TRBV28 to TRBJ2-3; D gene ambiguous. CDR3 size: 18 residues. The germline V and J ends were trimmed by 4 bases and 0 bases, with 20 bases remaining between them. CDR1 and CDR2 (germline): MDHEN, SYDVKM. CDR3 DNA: TGTGCCAGCAGTTCCCCCCTCCGGGCTAGTCTAAGCACAGATACGCAGTATTTT. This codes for CASSSPLRASLSTDTQYF. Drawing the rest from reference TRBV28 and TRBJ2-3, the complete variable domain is DVKVTQSSRYLVKRTGEKVFLECVQDMDHENMFWYRQDPGLGLRLIYFSYDVKMKEKGDIPEGYSVSREKKERFSLILESASTNQTSMYLCASSSPLRASLSTDTQYFGPGTRLTVL.

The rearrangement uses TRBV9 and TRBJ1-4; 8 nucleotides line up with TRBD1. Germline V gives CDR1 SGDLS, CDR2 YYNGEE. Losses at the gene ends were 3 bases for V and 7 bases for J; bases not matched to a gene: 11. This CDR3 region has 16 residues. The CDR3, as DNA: TGTGCCAGCAGCGACCCCGGACAGGGAGGTGGTGAAAAACTGTTTTTT. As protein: CASSDPGQGGGEKLFF.

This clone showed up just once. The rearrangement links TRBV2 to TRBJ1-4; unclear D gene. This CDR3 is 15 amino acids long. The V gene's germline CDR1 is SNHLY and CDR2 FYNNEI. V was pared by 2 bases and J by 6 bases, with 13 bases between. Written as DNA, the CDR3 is TGTGCCAGCAGTGAACGGCCAGGTGCCTATGAAAAACTGTTTTTT. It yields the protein CASSERPGAYEKLFF.

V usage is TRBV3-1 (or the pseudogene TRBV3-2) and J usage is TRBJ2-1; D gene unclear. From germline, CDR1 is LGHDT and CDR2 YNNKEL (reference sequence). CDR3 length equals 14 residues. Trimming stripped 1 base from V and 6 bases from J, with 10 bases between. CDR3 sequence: CASSQVLGSNEQFF. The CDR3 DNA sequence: TGTGCCAGCAGCCAAGTCTTAGGGTCCAATGAGCAGTTCTTC.

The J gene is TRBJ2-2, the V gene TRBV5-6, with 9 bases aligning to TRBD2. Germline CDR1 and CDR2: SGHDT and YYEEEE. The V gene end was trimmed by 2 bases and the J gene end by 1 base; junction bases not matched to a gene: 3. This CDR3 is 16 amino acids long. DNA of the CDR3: TGTGCCAGCAGCTTTAGAGCGGGGGGGAACACCGGGGAGCTGTTTTTT. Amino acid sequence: CASSFRAGGNTGELFF.

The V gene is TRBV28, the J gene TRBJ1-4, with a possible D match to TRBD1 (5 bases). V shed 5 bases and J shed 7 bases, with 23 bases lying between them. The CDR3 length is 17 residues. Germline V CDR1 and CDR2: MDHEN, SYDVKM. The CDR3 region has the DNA TGTGCCAGCAGTCCCGTATCTTTTCACATCAGGGCTGAAAAACTGTTTTTT. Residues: CASSPVSFHIRAEKLFF.

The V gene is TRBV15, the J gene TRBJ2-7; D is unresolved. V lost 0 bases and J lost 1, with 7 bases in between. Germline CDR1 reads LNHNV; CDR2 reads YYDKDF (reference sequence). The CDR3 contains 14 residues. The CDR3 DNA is TGTGCCACCAGCAGAGATGTCGGGTCCTACGAGCAGTACTTC. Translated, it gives CATSRDVGSYEQYF. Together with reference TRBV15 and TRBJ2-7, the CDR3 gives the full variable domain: DAMVIQNPRYQVTQFGKPVTLSCSQTLNHNVMYWYQQKSSQAPKLLFHYYDKDFNNEADTPDNFQSRRPNTSFCFLDIRSPGLGDTAMYLCATSRDVGSYEQYFGPGTRLTVT.

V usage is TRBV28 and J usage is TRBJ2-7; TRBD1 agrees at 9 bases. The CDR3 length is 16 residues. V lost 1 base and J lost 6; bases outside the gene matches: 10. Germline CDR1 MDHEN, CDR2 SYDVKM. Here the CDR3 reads CASSLLSGRTGVEQYF. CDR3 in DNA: TGTGCCAGCAGTTTATTGTCCGGTAGGACAGGGGTCGAGCAGTACTTC. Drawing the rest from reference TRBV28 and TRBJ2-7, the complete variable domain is DVKVTQSSRYLVKRTGEKVFLECVQDMDHENMFWYRQDPGLGLRLIYFSYDVKMKEKGDIPEGYSVSREKKERFSLILESASTNQTSMYLCASSLLSGRTGVEQYFGPGTRLTVT.

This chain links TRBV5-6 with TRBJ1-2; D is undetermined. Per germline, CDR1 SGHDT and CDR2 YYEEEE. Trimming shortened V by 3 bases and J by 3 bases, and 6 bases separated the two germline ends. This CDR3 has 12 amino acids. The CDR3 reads CASSSADYGYTF. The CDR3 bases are TGTGCCAGCAGCTCGGCAGACTATGGCTACACCTTC.

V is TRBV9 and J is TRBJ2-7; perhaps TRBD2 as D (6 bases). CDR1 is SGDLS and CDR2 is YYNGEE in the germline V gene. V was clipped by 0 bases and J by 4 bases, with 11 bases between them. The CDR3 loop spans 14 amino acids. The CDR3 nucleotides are TGTGCCAGCAGCGTAGCTTTGGGGGGATACGAGCAGTACTTC. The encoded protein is CASSVALGGYEQYF.

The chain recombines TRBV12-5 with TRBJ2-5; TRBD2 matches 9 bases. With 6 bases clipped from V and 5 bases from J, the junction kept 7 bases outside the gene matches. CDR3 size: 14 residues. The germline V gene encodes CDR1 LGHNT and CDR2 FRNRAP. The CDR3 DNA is TGTGCTAGTGGCCAGGGACTAGCAGGGGAGACCCAGTACTTC. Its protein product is CASGQGLAGETQYF.

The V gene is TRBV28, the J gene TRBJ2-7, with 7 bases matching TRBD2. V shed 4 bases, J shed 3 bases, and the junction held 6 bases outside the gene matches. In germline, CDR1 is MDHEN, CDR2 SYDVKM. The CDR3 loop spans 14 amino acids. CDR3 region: CASSSGLVDYEQYF. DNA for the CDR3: TGTGCCAGCAGTTCAGGACTAGTTGACTACGAGCAGTACTTC.

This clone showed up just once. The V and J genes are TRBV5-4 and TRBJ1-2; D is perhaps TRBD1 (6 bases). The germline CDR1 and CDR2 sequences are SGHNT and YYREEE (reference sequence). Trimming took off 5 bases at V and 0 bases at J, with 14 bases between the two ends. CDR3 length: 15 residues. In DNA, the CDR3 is TGTGCCAGCAGACCGCAGACAGGCGCTAACTATGGCTACACCTTC. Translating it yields CASRPQTGANYGYTF.

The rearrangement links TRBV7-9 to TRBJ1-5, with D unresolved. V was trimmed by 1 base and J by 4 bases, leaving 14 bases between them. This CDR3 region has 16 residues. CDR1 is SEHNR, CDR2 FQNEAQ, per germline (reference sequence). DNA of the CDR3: TGTGCCAGCAGCTTAGATACGGGGTTATCGAATCAGCCCCAGCATTTT. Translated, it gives CASSLDTGLSNQPQHF.

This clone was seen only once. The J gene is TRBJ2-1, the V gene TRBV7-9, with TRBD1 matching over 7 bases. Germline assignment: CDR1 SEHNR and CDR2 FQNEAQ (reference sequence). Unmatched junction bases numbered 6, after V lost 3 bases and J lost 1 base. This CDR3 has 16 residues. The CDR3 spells CASSFPRQGSYNEQFF. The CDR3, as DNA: TGTGCCAGCAGCTTTCCGAGACAGGGATCCTACAATGAGCAGTTCTTC. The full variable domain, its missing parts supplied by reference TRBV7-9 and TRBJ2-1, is DTGVSQNPRHKITKRGQNVTFRCDPISEHNRLYWYRQTLGQGPEFLTYFQNEAQLEKSRLLSDRFSAERPKGSFSTLEIQRTEQGDSAMYLCASSFPRQGSYNEQFFGPGTRLTVL.

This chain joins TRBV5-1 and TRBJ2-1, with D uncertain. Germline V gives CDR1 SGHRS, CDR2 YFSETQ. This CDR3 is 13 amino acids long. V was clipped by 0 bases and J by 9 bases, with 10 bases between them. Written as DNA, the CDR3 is TGCGCCAGCAGCTTGGTTACCAGTAGTGAGCAGTTCTTC. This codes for CASSLVTSSEQFF. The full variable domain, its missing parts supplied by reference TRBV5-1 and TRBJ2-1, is KAGVTQTPRYLIKTRGQQVTLSCSPISGHRSVSWYQQTPGQGLQFLFEYFSETQRNKGNFPGRFSGRQFSNSRSEMNVSTLELGDSALYLCASSLVTSSEQFFGPGTRLTVL.

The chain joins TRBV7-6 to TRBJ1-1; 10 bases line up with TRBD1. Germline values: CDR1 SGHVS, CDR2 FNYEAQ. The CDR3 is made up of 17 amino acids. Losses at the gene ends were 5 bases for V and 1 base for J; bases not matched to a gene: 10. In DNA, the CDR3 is TGTGCCAGCAGCCCTCACCCCCGGGACAGGGGGAACACTGAAGCTTTCTTT. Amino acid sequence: CASSPHPRDRGNTEAFF.

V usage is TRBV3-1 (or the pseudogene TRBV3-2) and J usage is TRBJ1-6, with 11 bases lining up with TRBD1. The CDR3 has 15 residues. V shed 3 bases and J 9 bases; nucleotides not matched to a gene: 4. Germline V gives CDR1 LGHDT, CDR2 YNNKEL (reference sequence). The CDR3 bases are TGTGCCAGCAGCCAGAGGACAGGGGGCTTTTCACCCCTCCACTTT. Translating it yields CASSQRTGGFSPLHF.